The source of this TCR beta chain is a study of blood T cell repertoires in COVID-19. Looking at the study overall: Researchers got acute and convalescent COVID-19 samples from the United States, Italy and Spain. Nucleic acid was either cDNA or gDNA, and it came from T cells, B-cell-depleted T cells, or PBMCs.

The CDR3 covers 16 residues. Germline CDR1 is KGHSH and CDR2 is LQKENI. Trimming removed 2 bases from V and 2 bases from J; junction bases left unmatched: 8. Original methodology: By means of reference gene primer amplification, nucleated cell counts were estimated. TCRdb's table, derived via immunoSEQ multiplex PCR, lists solely in-frame clones and lacks some. The D gene and trimming were derived from the DNA, and the V and J assignments and clone size from that table. This repertoire shows about 170,000 clones, 83% found once; its top ten account for around 20%. The chain joins TRBV18 to TRBJ2-7, with 8 bases that match TRBD1. This TCR came from a woman in her 70s who had recovered from COVID-19. What was sequenced was peripheral blood. In nucleotides, the CDR3 is TGTGCCAGCTCACCATCCGGACAGGGTAGCCCCTACGAGCAGTACTTC. This gives the protein CASSPSGQGSPYEQYF.